This T cell receptor (beta chain) was recorded in a study of CD8 T cells in Susac syndrome. With random hexamers, about 0.5 to 1 ug RNA was reverse transcribed. Amplification of TCR beta CDR3 by immunoSEQ multiplex PCR spanned 54 Vbeta and 13 Jbeta. Each CDR3 protein gets one entry after TCRdb re-called the immunoSEQ multiplex PCR reads with MiXCR. The table has approximately 300,000 distinct CDR3 sequences, roughly 85% seen once. V was pared by 2 bases and J by 2 bases, with 12 bases between. This CDR3 is 15 amino acids long. V gene TRBV12-3 or TRBV12-4 combines with J gene TRBJ2-5; D may be TRBD1 (6 bases). Input material: CD8+ T cells from PBMCs. This receptor was taken from a human donor with multiple sclerosis. The CDR3 region has the DNA TGTGCCAGCAGTTTACTTGGGACACGGCAAGAGACCCAGTACTTC. This codes for CASSLLGTRQETQYF.